Detailed here is one T cell receptor beta chain. Per the authors' pipeline: Reference gene primer amplification gave estimated nucleated cell counts. Method: immunoSEQ multiplex PCR; TCRdb's copy keeps in-frame clones and lacks some. The V and J calls and clone size come from that table; D and trimming were worked out from the DNA. This sample has about 27,000 clones, with 90% to 95% found just once. This specimen comes from a study of blood T cell repertoires in COVID-19. In the study overall: Collection of acute and convalescent COVID-19 samples took place in the United States, Italy and Spain. PBMCs, B-cell-depleted T cells, or T cells provided the cDNA or gDNA that made up the material.

The CDR3 has 16 residues. V lost 0 bases and J lost 4; bases outside the gene matches: 4. Germline V gene lookup returns CDR1 SGHDT and CDR2 YYEEEE. The sequence came from a human donor with active COVID-19. The donor label of this sample is uncertain. The source material was peripheral blood. The chain recombines TRBV5-6 with TRBJ2-1; 10 bases fit TRBD1. CDR3 sequence: CASSLGPGQGYNEQFF. CDR3 nucleotide sequence: TGTGCCAGCAGCTTGGGGCCGGGACAGGGGTACAATGAGCAGTTCTTC.